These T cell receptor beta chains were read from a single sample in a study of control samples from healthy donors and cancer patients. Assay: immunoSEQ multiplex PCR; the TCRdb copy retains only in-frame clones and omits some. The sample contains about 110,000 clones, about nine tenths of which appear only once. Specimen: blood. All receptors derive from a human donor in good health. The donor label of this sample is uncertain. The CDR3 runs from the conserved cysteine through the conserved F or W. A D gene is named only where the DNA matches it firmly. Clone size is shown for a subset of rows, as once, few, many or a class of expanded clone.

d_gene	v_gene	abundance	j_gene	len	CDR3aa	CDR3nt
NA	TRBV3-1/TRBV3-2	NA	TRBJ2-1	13	CASSQGTGNEQFF	TGTGCCAGCAGCCAAGGAACAGGGAATGAGCAGTTCTTC
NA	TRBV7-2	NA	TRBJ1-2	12	CASSLRGGGYTF	TGTGCCAGCAGCTTAAGGGGCGGTGGCTACACCTTC
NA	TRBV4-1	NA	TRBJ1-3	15	CASSQGLTSENTIYF	TGCGCCAGCAGCCAAGGCCTGACATCGGAAAACACCATATATTTT
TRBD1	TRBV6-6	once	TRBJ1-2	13	CASSRRTGEGYTF	TGTGCCAGCAGCCGACGGACAGGGGAAGGCTACACCTTC
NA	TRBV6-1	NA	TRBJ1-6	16	CASSDPRGSYNSPLHF	TGTGCCAGCAGTGACCCGAGAGGGTCCTATAATTCACCCCTCCACTTT
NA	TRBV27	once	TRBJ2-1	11	CASSLSGEQFF	TGTGCCAGCAGTTTATCTGGTGAGCAGTTCTTC
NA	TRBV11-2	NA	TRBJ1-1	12	CASSLGSRGAFF	TGTGCCAGCAGCTTAGGTAGTAGAGGGGCTTTCTTT
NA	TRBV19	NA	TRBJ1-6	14	CASSIDRFNSPLHF	TGTGCCAGTAGTATCGATAGGTTCAATTCACCCCTCCACTTT
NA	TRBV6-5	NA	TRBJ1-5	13	CASNREGSQPQHF	TGTGCCAGCAACAGGGAAGGTAGTCAGCCCCAGCATTTT
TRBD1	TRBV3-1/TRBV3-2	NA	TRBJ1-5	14	CASSRNRGDQPQHF	TGTGCCAGCAGCCGCAACAGGGGGGATCAGCCCCAGCATTTT
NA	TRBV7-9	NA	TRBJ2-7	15	CASSFIGRGVNEQYF	TGTGCCAGCAGCTTTATTGGCAGGGGTGTCAACGAGCAGTACTTC
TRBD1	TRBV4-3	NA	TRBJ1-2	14	CASSHPGQGRGYTF	TGCGCCAGCAGCCACCCCGGACAGGGACGTGGCTACACCTTC
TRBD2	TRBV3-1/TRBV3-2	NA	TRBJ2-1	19	CASSRRTSGGPSSYNEQFF	TGTGCCAGCAGCCGGAGGACTAGCGGGGGGCCAAGCTCCTACAATGAGCAGTTCTTC
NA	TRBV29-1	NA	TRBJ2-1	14	CSVESSLTYNEQFF	TGCAGCGTTGAATCGTCTCTCACCTACAATGAGCAGTTCTTC
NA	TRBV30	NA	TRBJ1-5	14	CAWSVGPINQPQHF	TGTGCCTGGAGTGTAGGACCGATCAATCAGCCCCAGCATTTT